This passage covers 25 T cell receptor beta chains from one sample sequenced in a study of blood T cell repertoires in COVID-19. Profiled with immunoSEQ multiplex PCR; TCRdb holds only in-frame clones, not every one. The sample has around 120,000 clones, around two thirds seen once. Sequenced input: peripheral blood. Receptors were obtained from a woman aged 70 to 79 with acute or convalescent COVID-19.

This rearrangement joins TRBV7-2 to TRBJ2-1; 9 bases line up with TRBD2. This CDR3 has 15 residues. The germline V gene encodes CDR1 SGHTA and CDR2 FQGNSA. Trimming cost V 5 bases and J 7 bases; bases outside gene matches: 9. The CDR3 coding sequence is TGTGCCAGCAGCACATGGGCGGGAGGGTGGAATGAGCAGTTCTTC. This encodes CASSTWAGGWNEQFF. Using reference TRBV7-2 and TRBJ2-1 for the parts outside the CDR3, the full variable domain is GAGVSQSPSNKVTEKGKDVELRCDPISGHTALYWYRQSLGQGLEFLIYFQGNSAPDKSGLPSDRFSAERTGGSVSTLTIQRTQQEDSAVYLCASSTWAGGWNEQFFGPGTRLTVL.

V is TRBV7-9 and J is TRBJ2-4, with D possibly matching TRBD1 (6 bases). Germline CDR1 reads SEHNR; CDR2 reads FQNEAQ (reference sequence). The CDR3 totals 18 residues. Trimming left V 5 bases short and J 3 bases short, with 23 bases between. CDR3: CASSLTGTLVLGKNIQYF. CDR3 in DNA: TGTGCCAGCAGCCTGACCGGGACACTCGTTTTAGGCAAAAACATTCAGTACTTC.

The gene calls are TRBV5-1 and TRBJ1-2, with D possibly TRBD1 on 5 matching bases. The CDR3 has 15 amino acids. Per the germline V gene, CDR1 is SGHRS and CDR2 is YFSETQ. The V gene lost 3 bases and the J gene lost 2 bases, with 14 bases spanning the gap. The CDR3 bases are TGCGCCAGCAGCTGGGGGGGACCGGAGAACTATGGCTACACCTTC. Translation gives CASSWGGPENYGYTF.

The chain combines TRBV13 with TRBJ2-7; TRBD1 aligns across 9 bases. J gave up 2 bases and V 0 bases, and 2 bases lay outside the gene matches. Germline CDR1 is PRHDT and CDR2 is FYEKMQ (reference sequence). The CDR3 has 15 amino acids. This CDR3 is CASSLGGDRAYEQYF. The CDR3 nucleotides read TGTGCCAGCAGCTTAGGCGGGGACAGGGCCTACGAGCAGTACTTC. The entire variable domain, with the rest obtained from reference TRBV13 and TRBJ2-7, is as follows: AAGVIQSPRHLIKEKRETATLKCYPIPRHDTVYWYQQGPGQDPQFLISFYEKMQSDKGSIPDRFSAQQFSDYHSELNMSSLELGDSALYFCASSLGGDRAYEQYFGPGTRLTVT.

CDR3 sequence: CASSFTYEQYF. The CDR3 coding sequence is TGTGCCAGCAGTTTTACCTACGAGCAGTACTTC. The genes are TRBV6-6 and TRBJ2-7; D is undetermined. V lost 4 bases, J lost 2 bases, and 3 bases lay in between. The germline gives CDR1 MNHNY, CDR2 SVGAGI (reference sequence). The CDR3 has 11 residues.

This chain uses TRBV6-6 with TRBJ1-2; D is unresolved. There are 13 residues in the CDR3. V was cut by 5 bases and J by 8 bases, with 15 bases left in between. Looked up from germline, CDR1 is MNHNY and CDR2 is SVGAGI (reference sequence). The CDR3, as DNA: TGTGCCAGCAGTGCGGACGGCGGCGGGGGCTACACCTTC. Its translation is CASSADGGGGYTF.

The genes are TRBV7-3 and TRBJ2-2; TRBD2 is a possible D gene (5 bases). The V gene lost 6 bases and the J gene lost 0 bases, with 8 bases spanning the gap. Germline lookup yields CDR1 SGHTA and CDR2 FQGTGA. The CDR3 is 14 amino acids. The CDR3 DNA follows: TGTGCCAGCAGTCTCGGGGCGAACACCGGGGAGCTGTTTTTT. Encoded protein: CASSLGANTGELFF.

The genes are TRBV5-1 and TRBJ1-2; the match to TRBD1 covers 8 bases. This CDR3 is built from 17 residues. V trimming: 5 bases; J trimming: 0 bases; junction bases outside the gene matches: 12. Per germline, CDR1 SGHRS and CDR2 YFSETQ. Here the CDR3 reads CASSISPGQESNYGYTF. CDR3 bases: TGCGCCAGCAGTATTTCGCCGGGACAGGAGTCTAACTATGGCTACACCTTC. Combining the CDR3 with reference TRBV5-1 and TRBJ1-2 gives the whole variable domain KAGVTQTPRYLIKTRGQQVTLSCSPISGHRSVSWYQQTPGQGLQFLFEYFSETQRNKGNFPGRFSGRQFSNSRSEMNVSTLELGDSALYLCASSISPGQESNYGYTFGSGTRLTVV.

The genes are TRBV7-2 and TRBJ2-3, with no clear D. Trimming stripped 3 bases from V and 7 bases from J, with 17 bases between. The CDR3 totals 15 residues. From germline, CDR1 is SGHTA and CDR2 FQGNSA. CDR3 DNA: TGTGCCAGCAGCTTGTTTATGGCTAGTCAATATACGCAGTATTTT. The encoded protein is CASSLFMASQYTQYF.

The chain uses TRBV19 and TRBJ2-1; TRBD2 matches at 7 bases. The CDR3 has 15 residues. Per germline, CDR1 LNHDA and CDR2 SQIVND (reference sequence). V trimming: 6 bases; J trimming: 11 bases; junction bases outside the gene matches: 16. The CDR3 DNA reads as TGTGCCAGTAGATCGGGCGGGAGTAAGAGGAATCAGCAGTTCTTC. Encoded protein: CASRSGGSKRNQQFF.

J is TRBJ2-7 and V is TRBV29-1; the D gene is possibly TRBD1 (6 bases). The CDR3 consists of 18 residues. Germline V CDR1 and CDR2: SQVTM, ANQGSEA. Trimming pared 3 bases from V and 2 bases from J, leaving 26 bases between. The CDR3 sequence: CSVEGAERAVAGAYEQYF. CDR3 sequence (DNA): TGCAGCGTTGAGGGCGCCGAAAGGGCTGTCGCAGGGGCCTACGAGCAGTACTTC.

V is TRBV7-8 and J is TRBJ2-2, with 7 bases that match TRBD1. Germline lookup yields CDR1 SGHVS and CDR2 FQNEAQ. CDR3 length: 17 residues. Trimming cost V 2 bases and J 0 bases; bases outside gene matches: 6. The CDR3 DNA is TGTGCCAGCAGCTTAAAACCAACAGGGGCGAACACCGGGGAGCTGTTTTTT. It is translated as CASSLKPTGANTGELFF.

The rearrangement links TRBV19 to TRBJ1-5; D uncertain. V was trimmed by 5 bases and J by 2 bases, leaving 10 bases between them. Germline CDR1 and CDR2: LNHDA and SQIVND (reference sequence). The CDR3 has 14 amino acids. CDR3 region: CASSWQNGNQPQHF. CDR3 in DNA: TGTGCCAGTAGTTGGCAGAATGGCAATCAGCCCCAGCATTTT.

The gene calls are TRBV5-1 and TRBJ2-2; 13 nucleotides align to TRBD2. The germline V gene encodes CDR1 SGHRS and CDR2 YFSETQ. The CDR3 is 16 amino acids. Unmatched junction bases numbered 4, after V lost 1 base and J lost 7 bases. The CDR3 here is CASSLTSGRADGELFF. CDR3 nucleotide sequence: TGCGCCAGCAGCTTGACTAGCGGGAGGGCGGACGGGGAGCTGTTTTTT.

This clone was seen more than once but under ten times. The junction departs from germline at one end; a sequencing error may be responsible. The CDR3 coding sequence is TGTGCCAGCAGTTTATCGAAGGGACTAAACTTC. It translates to CASSLSKGLNF. The chain links TRBV27 to TRBJ2-7; 7 bases match TRBD2. The germline gives CDR1 MNHEY, CDR2 SMNVEV (reference sequence). CDR3 length: 11 amino acids.

This clone was detected a few times. The chain links TRBV6-6 to TRBJ2-7; a possible D gene is TRBD1 (6 bases). The length of the CDR3 is 15 residues. Germline assignment: CDR1 MNHNY and CDR2 SVGAGI (reference sequence). Trimming cost V 2 bases and J 2 bases, with 13 bases left between them. CDR3 sequence: CASSYKGQTPYEQYF. The CDR3 region has the DNA TGTGCCAGCAGTTACAAGGGACAAACTCCCTACGAGCAGTACTTC.

The chain is built from TRBV28 and TRBJ2-7; 8 nucleotides match TRBD2. Germline assignment: CDR1 MDHEN and CDR2 SYDVKM. V lost 3 bases to trimming and J lost 7 bases; unmatched junction nucleotides: 11. CDR3 length: 15 residues. For the CDR3, the DNA is TGTGCCAGCAGTTTGGGGGGGACTAGTCGGGGTGAGCAGTACTTC. Its translation is CASSLGGTSRGEQYF.

V is TRBV6-6 and J is TRBJ1-3; no firm D call. Trimming cost V 0 bases and J 3 bases, with 9 bases left between them. This CDR3 region has 15 residues. The germline CDR1 and CDR2 sequences are MNHNY and SVGAGI (reference sequence). CDR3 in amino acids: CASSYSQHGGNTIYF. CDR3 DNA: TGTGCCAGCAGTTACTCACAGCACGGTGGAAACACCATATATTTT.

V and J are TRBV2 and TRBJ1-2; the D gene is possibly TRBD1 (6 bases). This CDR3 is built from 13 residues. V lost 4 bases and J 8 bases, leaving 14 bases between the germline ends. Germline assignment: CDR1 SNHLY and CDR2 FYNNEI. The CDR3: CASSVLAGAGYTF. CDR3 in DNA: TGTGCCAGCAGTGTTCTGGCAGGGGCCGGCTACACCTTC.

The chain employs TRBV5-4 and TRBJ1-1; D gene unclear. V lost 6 bases to trimming and J lost 3 bases, with 15 bases between them. CDR1 and CDR2 from the germline V gene are SGHNT and YYREEE (reference sequence). This CDR3 region has 14 residues. The CDR3 bases are TGTGCCAGCAATCGCCCCGGGAGGGACACTGAAGCTTTCTTT. Translation: CASNRPGRDTEAFF.

The genes are TRBV19 and TRBJ1-2; 7 bases map to TRBD1. With V trimmed by 6 bases and J by 7 bases, 14 bases remained unmatched. Germline V gene sequence: CDR1 LNHDA, CDR2 SQIVND (reference sequence). The CDR3 totals 15 residues. CDR3 in DNA: TGTGCCAGTAGAAAAGACAGGGCGTGGGAGAGTGGCTACACCTTC. It encodes CASRKDRAWESGYTF.

The V call is TRBV5-1, the J call TRBJ2-5, with TRBD2 matching over 13 bases. V shed 3 bases, J shed 5 bases, and the junction held 7 bases outside the gene matches. CDR3 length equals 16 residues. CDR1 is SGHRS, CDR2 YFSETQ, per germline. The CDR3 DNA is TGCGCCAGCAGCTCGGGGGGACTAGCGGGATTTGAGACCCAGTACTTC. Translation: CASSSGGLAGFETQYF.

The V gene is TRBV6-2 or TRBV6-3, the J gene TRBJ1-6; D is ambiguous. With 1 base removed from V and 1 base from J, the gap between germline ends came to 11 bases. CDR1 MNHEY and CDR2 SVGEGT come from the germline V gene. This CDR3 is 17 amino acids long. CDR3 amino acids: CASSYLSGGSYNSPLHF. The DNA of the CDR3 is TGTGCCAGCAGTTACTTGAGCGGCGGGTCCTATAATTCACCCCTCCACTTT.

The CDR3 region is CASSQTGGPYEQYF. DNA for the CDR3: TGTGCCAGCAGCCAGACAGGGGGACCCTACGAGCAGTACTTC. The V gene is TRBV6-5, the J gene TRBJ2-7; 9 bases are a match to TRBD1. With 6 bases clipped from V and 2 bases from J, the junction kept 5 bases outside the gene matches. In germline, CDR1 is MNHEY, CDR2 SVGAGI. This CDR3 spans 14 amino acids.

By frequency in the sample, this clone is medium-sized. V gene TRBV5-6 combines with J gene TRBJ2-5, with no clear D. Germline CDR1 SGHDT, CDR2 YYEEEE. The CDR3 is made up of 13 amino acids. The V end lost 5 bases, the J end lost 1 base, and 9 bases lay between the germline ends. CDR3 bases: TGTGCCAGCAGGCTAGGTTCCCAAGAGACCCAGTACTTC. This translates into CASRLGSQETQYF.